A single sample is the source of the 12 T cell receptor beta chains below, sequenced in a study of T cell responses to AZD1222 COVID-19 vaccine. Sequencing was performed with immunoSEQ multiplex PCR; in TCRdb, only in-frame clones are kept and a portion is missing. The sample yields over 110,000 clones, about 90% seen once. The source was peripheral blood, collected on day 0 of AZD1222 vaccination. All receptors come from an adult in good health.

The V gene is TRBV7-9, the J gene TRBJ1-2; maybe TRBD1 (5 bases). In germline, CDR1 is SEHNR, CDR2 FQNEAQ (reference sequence). Trimming pared 4 bases from V and 8 bases from J, leaving 8 bases between. The CDR3 loop spans 11 amino acids. CDR3 region: CASSSGGGYTF. The CDR3 DNA reads TGTGCCAGCAGCTCGGGGGGAGGCTACACCTTC.

This clone was recorded once. The V call is TRBV7-9, the J call TRBJ2-7; D is tentatively TRBD1 or TRBD2 (5 bases each). The length of the CDR3 is 11 residues. Germline-derived CDR1 and CDR2 are SEHNR and FQNEAQ (reference sequence). Between the trimmed V and J ends, which lost 5 bases and 7 bases, there was a span of 9 bases. CDR3 DNA sequence: TGTGCCAGCAGCCGAGGGGAAGAGCAGTACTTC. This sequence encodes CASSRGEEQYF.

The chain carries TRBV19 and TRBJ1-1; D remains ambiguous. This CDR3 is built from 15 residues. Looked up from germline, CDR1 is LNHDA and CDR2 is SQIVND (reference sequence). The V gene lost 7 bases and the J gene lost 1 base, with 16 bases spanning the gap. The CDR3: CASISNVVRNTEAFF. For the CDR3, the DNA is TGTGCCAGTATATCCAACGTGGTCAGGAACACTGAAGCTTTCTTT.

This clone has just one count. The rearrangement links TRBV5-8 to TRBJ1-1; D perhaps matches TRBD1 (6 bases). Trimming left V 0 bases short and J 0 bases short, with 15 bases between. The CDR3 contains 17 residues. Germline lookup yields CDR1 SGHTS and CDR2 YDEGEE. The CDR3 bases are TGTGCCAGCAGCTTGGAGGGACACCGATACATGAACACTGAAGCTTTCTTT. It specifies CASSLEGHRYMNTEAFF.

The chain links TRBV4-1 to TRBJ1-6; 8 nucleotides align to TRBD1. Germline V gene data show CDR1 as MGHRA and CDR2 as YSYEKL. The CDR3 contains 15 residues. Germline trimming cut 1 base from V and 9 bases from J; bases unmatched to any gene: 5. The CDR3 bases are TGCGCCAGCAGCCAAGTTCCAGGGGGCGCTTCACCCCTCCACTTT. Encoded protein: CASSQVPGGASPLHF.

This clone was counted once. The chain couples TRBV7-8 to TRBJ1-4; maybe TRBD1 (5 bases). CDR1 is SGHVS, CDR2 FQNEAQ, per germline. This CDR3 is built from 16 residues. V was trimmed by 5 bases and J by 2 bases, leaving 15 bases between them. The DNA for the CDR3 is TGTGCCAGCAGCCCCACCCTGGCAGGGACTAATGAAAAACTGTTTTTT. Its protein is CASSPTLAGTNEKLFF.

V and J are TRBV5-5 and TRBJ1-5; D not certain. Germline assignment: CDR1 SGHKS and CDR2 YYEKEE (reference sequence). The CDR3 consists of 16 residues. Trimming stripped 4 bases from V and 0 bases from J, with 14 bases between. CDR3 protein: CASSASEGLSNQPQHF. As DNA, the CDR3 is TGTGCCAGCAGCGCCTCGGAGGGCCTTAGCAATCAGCCCCAGCATTTT.

V is TRBV28 and J is TRBJ2-7; a weak D match, TRBD2 (6 bases). The germline V and J ends were trimmed by 3 bases and 2 bases, with 17 bases remaining between them. Germline V gives CDR1 MDHEN, CDR2 SYDVKM. The CDR3 loop spans 16 amino acids. The CDR3 nucleotides are TGTGCCAGCAGTTTTAGCAGGACTACGGACGCCTACGAGCAGTACTTC. Protein sequence: CASSFSRTTDAYEQYF.

V usage is TRBV7-3 and J usage is TRBJ2-7, with 7 bases matching TRBD2. The CDR3 sequence is 15 residues long. J lost 2 bases, V lost 3 bases, and 7 bases had no gene match. Germline assignment: CDR1 SGHTA and CDR2 FQGTGA. CDR3 region: CASSFYASGPYEQYF. CDR3 in DNA: TGTGCCAGCAGCTTTTATGCTAGCGGCCCCTACGAGCAGTACTTC.

This chain connects TRBV3-1 (or the pseudogene TRBV3-2) to TRBJ1-4; 8 positions match TRBD1. Germline V CDR1 and CDR2: LGHDT, YNNKEL (reference sequence). The CDR3 consists of 16 residues. The junction had 5 bases not matched to a gene; V was cut back by 5 bases and J by 0 bases. The CDR3 reads CASSFGQGSTNEKLFF. In DNA form, the CDR3 reads TGTGCCAGCAGCTTCGGACAGGGTTCAACTAATGAAAAACTGTTTTTT.

The chain uses TRBV28 and TRBJ1-5, with D unresolved. V lost 6 bases and J lost 4, with 13 bases in between. The CDR3 sequence is 14 residues long. Germline V CDR1 and CDR2: MDHEN, SYDVKM. Written as DNA, the CDR3 is TGTGCCAGCAGCTCCGGGATCCTTAATCAGCCCCAGCATTTT. As protein: CASSSGILNQPQHF.

J is TRBJ2-7 and V is TRBV18; tentatively, D is TRBD2 (5 bases). This CDR3 spans 16 amino acids. CDR1 is KGHSH, CDR2 LQKENI, per germline. Trimming shortened V by 4 bases and J by 6 bases, and 22 bases separated the two germline ends. The CDR3 reads CASSLREAQRGPEQYF. The CDR3 DNA reads TGTGCCAGCTCACTCCGGGAAGCGCAGAGAGGCCCCGAGCAGTACTTC.